Below are 30 T cell receptor beta chains sequenced from a single sample in a study of T cells in Graves' hyperthyroidism and ophthalmopathy. Template material for amplifying TCR beta CDR3 regions consisted of RNA transcripts. TCR CDR3 underwent first-round RT-PCR with the HTBI primer set. TCRdb re-called the multiplex PCR reads through MiXCR, storing one row per CDR3 protein. The table records a few hundred thousand distinct CDR3 sequences, 13% of them present only once. The sequenced material came from blood. These TCRs come from a woman under 30 with Graves' hyperthyroidism.

This clonotype was detected many times. The chain is built from TRBV20-1 and TRBJ2-5, with D perhaps given as TRBD1 or TRBD2 (6 bases each). V lost 3 bases to trimming and J lost 5 bases, with 13 bases between them. Germline V gives CDR1 DFQATT, CDR2 SNEGSKA (reference sequence). This CDR3 contains 13 residues. The CDR3 loop reads CSARKGGAETQYF. CDR3 nucleotides: TGCAGTGCTAGGAAGGGGGGAGCGGAGACCCAGTACTTC.

This clonotype was observed many times. The V and J genes are TRBV12-3 or TRBV12-4 and TRBJ2-1; D is possibly TRBD2 (5 bases). V dropped 3 bases and J dropped 4 bases, with 13 bases sitting between them. The CDR3 covers 15 residues. Here the CDR3 reads CASSFAAEPYNEQFF. DNA of the CDR3: TGTGCCAGCAGTTTTGCAGCGGAACCTTACAATGAGCAGTTCTTC.

This clonotype occurred many times. The chain recombines TRBV3-1 with TRBJ1-1, with TRBD1 matching over 7 bases. From germline, CDR1 is LGHDT and CDR2 YNNKEL (reference sequence). The CDR3 contains 15 residues. The V gene end was trimmed by 4 bases and the J gene end by 4 bases; junction bases not matched to a gene: 9. DNA of the CDR3: TGTGCCAGCAGCCTAGAGACAGGGTTTGGCACTGAAGCTTTCTTT. Protein product: CASSLETGFGTEAFF.

The table lists this clonotype with many counts. The gene calls are TRBV3-1 and TRBJ2-3, with D perhaps assigned TRBD1 or TRBD2 (7 bases each). V was clipped by 0 bases and J by 9 bases, with 25 bases between them. CDR1 LGHDT and CDR2 YNNKEL come from the germline V gene (reference sequence). The CDR3 loop spans 18 amino acids. DNA for the CDR3: TGTGCCAGCAGCCAAGATTTTTTCCTAGGGGCAGGGGGAGGGACGCAGTATTTT. It specifies CASSQDFFLGAGGGTQYF.

The CDR3 DNA reads TGTGCCAGCAGCTTAAGGGGGACCTCTCCCAATGAGCAGTTCTTC. Translating gives CASSLRGTSPNEQFF. The V call is TRBV11-2, the J call TRBJ2-1; D might be TRBD1 (6 bases). V gave up 2 bases and J gave up 6 bases, with 14 bases separating them. This CDR3 spans 15 amino acids. In germline, CDR1 is SGHAT, CDR2 FQNNGV.

In this sample, this clonotype turned up many times. The chain links TRBV2 to TRBJ2-7; D is ambiguous. Germline-derived CDR1 and CDR2 are SNHLY and FYNNEI. The V and J ends lost 8 bases and 3 bases respectively, with 5 bases between them. This CDR3 is built from 10 residues. The CDR3 nucleotides read TGTGCCAGCGAATACTACGAGCAGTACTTC. It yields the protein CASEYYEQYF.

The table lists this clonotype with many counts. The chain uses TRBV12-3 or TRBV12-4 and TRBJ2-5; possible D gene TRBD2, 6 bases. V was cut by 10 bases and J by 1 base, with 13 bases left in between. The CDR3 loop spans 13 amino acids. Here the CDR3 reads CAIKAGSQETQYF. The CDR3 DNA sequence: TGTGCCATCAAGGCGGGGTCCCAAGAGACCCAGTACTTC.

V gene TRBV6-1 combines with J gene TRBJ2-7; D gene uncertain. The V and J ends lost 6 bases and 0 bases respectively, with 9 bases between them. This CDR3 has 13 residues. In germline, CDR1 is MNHNS, CDR2 SASEGT. The CDR3 sequence: CASRPDNSYEQYF. The CDR3 bases are TGTGCCAGCAGACCAGACAACTCCTACGAGCAGTACTTC.

The table lists this clonotype with many counts. The chain employs TRBV12-3 or TRBV12-4 and TRBJ1-5; D might be TRBD1 (5 bases). This CDR3 has 12 residues. V lost 8 bases and J 3 bases, leaving 8 bases between the germline ends. In nucleotides, the CDR3 is TGTGCCAGCCGGGACCTCAATCAGCCCCAGCATTTT. Encoded protein: CASRDLNQPQHF.

The V and J genes are TRBV12-3 or TRBV12-4 and TRBJ1-5; D unresolved. Trimming stripped 5 bases from V and 4 bases from J, with 15 bases between. This CDR3 is built from 15 residues. CDR3 loop: CASSEPSDGNQPQHF. CDR3 nucleotide sequence: TGTGCCAGCAGTGAACCCTCGGATGGGAATCAGCCCCAGCATTTT.

This clonotype was seen a few times. The chain recombines TRBV18 with TRBJ2-3; TRBD1 aligns across 8 bases. There are 16 residues in the CDR3. Trimming took 0 bases from V and 4 from J; bases not matched to a gene: 6. Germline V CDR1 and CDR2: KGHSH, LQKENI. As DNA, the CDR3 is TGTGCCAGCTCACCACCGCAGGGGACAGGTTCAGATACGCAGTATTTT. As protein: CASSPPQGTGSDTQYF.

The CDR3 here is CASSLSRDRIYEQYF. CDR3 coding DNA: TGTGCCAGCAGTTTATCAAGGGACAGGATCTACGAGCAGTACTTC. The genes are TRBV27 and TRBJ2-7, with TRBD1 matching over 8 bases. This CDR3 is built from 15 residues. Germline values: CDR1 MNHEY, CDR2 SMNVEV (reference sequence). V was clipped by 0 bases and J by 3 bases; unmatched bases: 4.

This clonotype was observed many times. The V gene is TRBV7-8, the J gene TRBJ2-5; D not certain. This CDR3 is built from 13 residues. Germline loops: CDR1 SGHVS, CDR2 FQNEAQ. The V gene lost 2 bases and the J gene lost 4 bases, with 8 bases spanning the gap. CDR3 in DNA: TGTGCCAGCAGCTTACTGGGTGGAGAGACCCAGTACTTC. It yields the protein CASSLLGGETQYF.

This clonotype was observed at least ten times. The chain combines TRBV11-2 with TRBJ2-2; tentatively, D is TRBD2 (5 bases). The CDR3 is 16 residues long. Germline loops: CDR1 SGHAT, CDR2 FQNNGV. Trimming took 2 bases from V and 5 from J, leaving 15 bases between them. CDR3: CASSLRPYERTGELFF. The DNA of the CDR3 is TGTGCCAGCAGCTTAAGGCCATACGAGCGGACCGGGGAGCTGTTTTTT.

This clonotype was detected ten times or more. The gene calls are TRBV13 and TRBJ2-7; D tentatively reads TRBD1 or TRBD2 (6 bases each). The germline V and J ends were trimmed by 3 bases and 3 bases, with 12 bases remaining between them. CDR3 size: 14 residues. The germline CDR1 and CDR2 sequences are PRHDT and FYEKMQ (reference sequence). In DNA, the CDR3 is TGTGCCAGCAGCTTTGCGGGACAAGTCTACGAGCAGTACTTC. Translation gives CASSFAGQVYEQYF.

The table lists this clonotype with many counts. This chain connects TRBV18 to TRBJ1-1, with D uncertain. V lost 3 bases and J 1 base, leaving 12 bases between the germline ends. In germline, CDR1 is KGHSH, CDR2 LQKENI. The CDR3 runs to 15 residues. DNA for the CDR3: TGTGCCAGCTCACCTCAAAATACATGGAACACTGAAGCTTTCTTT. It codes for CASSPQNTWNTEAFF.

This clonotype was seen more than once but under ten times. Written as DNA, the CDR3 is TGCGCCAGCAGCCCAGGGTTTGATTCACCCCAATACCAAGAGACCCAGTACTTC. Residues: CASSPGFDSPQYQETQYF. The chain links TRBV4-1 to TRBJ2-5; weak D call: TRBD1 (5 bases). Germline V gives CDR1 MGHRA, CDR2 YSYEKL. This CDR3 spans 18 amino acids. With 4 bases removed from V and 0 bases from J, the gap between germline ends came to 21 bases.

This clonotype was seen repeatedly, ten times or more. The V and J genes are TRBV11-2 and TRBJ2-7, with 7 bases matching TRBD2. The V segment lost 6 bases and the J segment 9 bases; nucleotides outside the gene matches: 8. Germline assignment: CDR1 SGHAT and CDR2 FQNNGV. This CDR3 has 12 amino acids. This CDR3 reads CASSQGWGGQYF. For the CDR3, the DNA is TGTGCCAGCAGTCAAGGATGGGGGGGGCAGTACTTC.

This clonotype was observed many times. Compared with germline, one end of the junction differs, possibly owing to a read error. The V call is TRBV7-3, the J call TRBJ1-6; the D is unclear. The CDR3 length is 14 residues. Per germline, CDR1 SGHTA and CDR2 FQGTGA. The CDR3: CASSLTGDNSPLHF. CDR3 in DNA: TGTGCCAGCAGCCTAACGGGAGATAATTCACCCCTCCACTTT.

In its sample, this clonotype was seen many times. The chain combines TRBV11-1 with TRBJ1-5, with unresolved D. Trimming left V 5 bases short and J 9 bases short, with 17 bases between. The CDR3 consists of 14 residues. Per germline, CDR1 SGHAT and CDR2 FQDESV (reference sequence). The CDR3 bases are TGTGCCAGCAGCCTAGGCCCTGAAGGGTCGCCCCAGCATTTT. Amino acids: CASSLGPEGSPQHF. Full variable domain (outside the CDR3, taken from reference TRBV11-1 and TRBJ1-5): EAEVAQSPRYKITEKSQAVAFWCDPISGHATLYWYRQILGQGPELLVQFQDESVVDDSQLPKDRFSAERLKGVDSTLKIQPAELGDSAMYLCASSLGPEGSPQHFGDGTRLSIL.

This clonotype was found many times. The J gene is TRBJ1-4, the V gene TRBV30; D unresolved. Trimming removed 8 bases at V and 7 bases at J, with 11 bases between. Germline V gene data show CDR1 as GTSNPN and CDR2 as SVGIG (reference sequence). CDR3 length: 11 amino acids. The CDR3 reads CAGNRGEKLFF. The CDR3 DNA reads TGTGCCGGGAACCGTGGTGAAAAACTGTTTTTT.

The table lists this clonotype with a few counts. The chain carries TRBV3-1 and TRBJ1-5; 9 positions agree with TRBD1. CDR3 length: 15 amino acids. Germline loops: CDR1 LGHDT, CDR2 YNNKEL (reference sequence). V dropped 6 bases and J dropped 6; count of bases not matched to a gene: 9. CDR3 DNA sequence: TGTGCCAGCAGTCGTGGACAGGGGTACGGTCAGCCCCAGCATTTT. As protein: CASSRGQGYGQPQHF.

Ten or more counts support this clonotype. The chain has TRBV12-3 or TRBV12-4 and TRBJ2-7; D tentatively reads TRBD1 or TRBD2 (5 bases each). The V and J ends lost 4 bases and 4 bases respectively, with 8 bases between them. This CDR3 is 12 amino acids long. CDR3 nucleotide sequence: TGTGCCAGCAGTTGGGGCGGGTACGAGCAGTACTTC. Residues: CASSWGGYEQYF.

This clonotype appeared many times. The chain recombines TRBV2 with TRBJ2-4, with D perhaps TRBD1 or TRBD2 (5 bases each). V lost 7 bases, J lost 5 bases, and 12 bases lay in between. The CDR3 length is 13 residues. Per germline, CDR1 SNHLY and CDR2 FYNNEI. CDR3 sequence reads: CASNRDVENIQYF. In nucleotides, the CDR3 is TGTGCCAGCAACCGGGACGTTGAAAACATTCAGTACTTC.

The chain links TRBV6-6 to TRBJ1-2, with a tentative D call TRBD1 (6 bases). Deletions cut 2 bases from V and 6 bases from J, with 16 bases between. The CDR3 covers 15 residues. CDR1 is MNHNY and CDR2 is SVGAGI in the germline V gene (reference sequence). CDR3 DNA sequence: TGTGCCAGCAGTTACAATGGGGGGGGGGCACATGGCTACACCTTC. Residues: CASSYNGGGAHGYTF.

This clonotype was counted ten times or more. The V call is TRBV20-1, the J call TRBJ2-7, with 7 bases fitting TRBD2. The CDR3 has 13 amino acids. V lost 2 bases and J lost 5; bases outside the gene matches: 6. Germline lookup yields CDR1 DFQATT and CDR2 SNEGSKA (reference sequence). The CDR3 protein is CSARPSGKDEQYF. The CDR3 DNA reads as TGCAGTGCTAGACCCAGCGGGAAGGACGAGCAGTACTTC.

This clonotype has a count of ten or more. The chain links TRBV7-2 to TRBJ2-3; 10 bases are a match to TRBD2. Per the germline V gene, CDR1 is SGHTA and CDR2 is FQGNSA. Unmatched junction bases numbered 22, after V lost 5 bases and J lost 2 bases. The CDR3 covers 21 residues. CDR3 sequence reads: CASSTSGVDKRGGSVTDTQYF. The CDR3 nucleotides are TGTGCCAGCAGCACTAGCGGGGTGGACAAACGGGGGGGCTCAGTCACAGATACGCAGTATTTT.

At least ten counts were recorded for this clonotype. The chain couples TRBV28 to TRBJ2-1; D gene ambiguous. Germline V gene data show CDR1 as MDHEN and CDR2 as SYDVKM. V was cut by 2 bases and J by 7 bases, with 12 bases left in between. The CDR3 has 14 residues. CDR3 sequence reads: CASSLVDPQNEQFF. CDR3 bases: TGTGCCAGCAGTTTAGTTGACCCCCAAAATGAGCAGTTCTTC.

In this sample, this clonotype turned up many times. CDR3 sequence: CSVRPSGTIYEQYF. The CDR3 nucleotides read TGCAGCGTTCGGCCTAGCGGGACCATATACGAGCAGTACTTC. The rearrangement links TRBV29-1 to TRBJ2-7, with 9 bases aligning to TRBD2. Germline CDR1 is SQVTM and CDR2 is ANQGSEA. The CDR3 spans 14 residues. The trim removed 5 bases at V and 4 bases at J, leaving 9 bases unmatched.

In regard to this clonotype: The junction differs from germline at one of its ends, possibly a read error. The genes are TRBV12-3 or TRBV12-4 and TRBJ2-6; the D gene could be TRBD1 or TRBD2 (5 bases each). This CDR3 is 12 amino acids long. The CDR3 region is CASRRGADVLTF. As DNA, the CDR3 is TGTGCCAGCAGAAGAGGGGCCGACGTCCTGACTTTC.